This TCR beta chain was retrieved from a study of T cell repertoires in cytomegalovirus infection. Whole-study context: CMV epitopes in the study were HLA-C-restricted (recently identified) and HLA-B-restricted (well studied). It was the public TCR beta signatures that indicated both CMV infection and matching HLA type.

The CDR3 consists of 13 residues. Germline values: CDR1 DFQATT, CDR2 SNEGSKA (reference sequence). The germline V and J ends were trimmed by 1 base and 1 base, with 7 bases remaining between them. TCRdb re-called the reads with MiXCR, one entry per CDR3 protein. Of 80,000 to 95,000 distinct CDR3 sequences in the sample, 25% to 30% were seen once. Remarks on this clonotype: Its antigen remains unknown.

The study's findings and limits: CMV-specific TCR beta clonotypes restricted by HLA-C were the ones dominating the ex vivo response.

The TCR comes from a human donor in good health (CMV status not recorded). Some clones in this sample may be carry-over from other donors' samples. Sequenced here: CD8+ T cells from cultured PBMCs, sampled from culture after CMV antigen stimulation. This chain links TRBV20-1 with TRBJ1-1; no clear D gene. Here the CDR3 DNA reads TGCAGTGCTAGAGTACGAGAGAACACTGAAGCTTTCTTT. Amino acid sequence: CSARVRENTEAFF.